This T cell receptor beta chain was found in a study of OX40 agonist ivuxolimab in advanced cancers. General study findings and limits: In the expanded peripheral T cells, antigen specificity was never determined. Both CD4+ and CD8+ T cell populations in blood had undergone clonal expansion by week 6 at 0.1 to 3.0 mg/kg.

Germline assignment: CDR1 GTSNPN and CDR2 SVGIG (reference sequence). The CDR3 has 14 residues. Trimming stripped 1 base from V and 5 bases from J, with 14 bases between. The assay was immunoSEQ multiplex PCR, and TCRdb's table has in-frame clones only and misses some. The table shows 82,000 or so clones, with roughly 92% occurring only once. As concerns this clone: Its antigen remains unidentified.

This receptor was identified in an adult with an advanced solid tumor such as melanoma, head and neck, liver or kidney cancer. The specimen was CD4+ or CD8+ T cells sorted from blood, collected in a trial of the OX40 agonist ivuxolimab. The J gene is TRBJ1-2, the V gene TRBV30; D call uncertain. The CDR3 spells CAWSAPVPVYGYTF. The DNA for the CDR3 is TGTGCCTGGAGTGCTCCAGTCCCGGTTTATGGCTACACCTTC.